Given below is one T cell receptor beta chain in context. Antigen specificity is unknown. The TCR beta profiling, which covered VDJ combination and CDR3 sequence, was carried out using genomic DNA as the template. In TCRdb, the reads were re-called with MiXCR into one record per CDR3 protein. This table has some 82,000 distinct CDR3 sequences, more than 40% appearing once. This sample was taken from a study of CD8+CD57+ T cells in acquired aplastic anemia. Study-level background: Read counts for CD4+ cells (from healthy donors) averaged about 10.8 million.

Germline loops: CDR1 SNHLY, CDR2 FYNNEI. There are 11 residues in the CDR3. V lost 5 bases to trimming and J lost 6 bases, with 8 bases between them. Overall study results and limits: Patients and controls shared twenty-nine CD8+ CDR3 sequences, highly expressed in patients.

Sequenced input: sorted CD4+, CD8+, or CD8+CD57+ T cells (not recorded which) from PBMCs. This chain connects TRBV2 to TRBJ2-7; D is ambiguous. The TCR sequence derives from a human donor in good health, serving as a control. The CDR3 spells CASSPLTEQYF. The DNA of the CDR3 is TGTGCCAGCAGTCCCCTCACCGAGCAGTACTTC.